The 19 T cell receptor beta chains in this list originate from one sample, sequenced in a study of blood T cell repertoires in COVID-19. The method was immunoSEQ multiplex PCR; TCRdb's version includes in-frame clones alone and lacks a portion of them. Here the sample spans some 300,000 clones, approximately 86% being singletons. The sequenced material came from PBMCs or T cells enriched from blood (not recorded which). The source is a woman aged 25 to 45 who had recovered from COVID-19.

The rearrangement joins TRBV2 to TRBJ2-1, with D maybe TRBD2 (6 bases). CDR1 is SNHLY and CDR2 is FYNNEI in the germline V gene. The CDR3 is made up of 15 amino acids. V gave up 4 bases and J gave up 1 base, with 11 bases separating them. The CDR3 DNA is TGTGCCAGCAGTGTGTGGAGGGCTTCCTACAATGAGCAGTTCTTC. The encoded protein is CASSVWRASYNEQFF. Full variable domain (missing parts from reference TRBV2 and TRBJ2-1): EPEVTQTPSHQVTQMGQEVILRCVPISNHLYFYWYRQILGQKVEFLVSFYNNEISEKSEIFDDQFSVERPDGSNFTLKIRSTKLEDSAMYFCASSVWRASYNEQFFGPGTRLTVL.

The chain recombines TRBV2 with TRBJ2-1, with 10 bases that match TRBD2. The length of the CDR3 is 16 residues. V lost 4 bases, J lost 4 bases, and 7 bases stayed unmatched. CDR1 is SNHLY and CDR2 is FYNNEI in the germline V gene. CDR3 DNA sequence: TGTGCCAGCAGTGGAATGAGCGGGGGGGCTTACAATGAGCAGTTCTTC. Its translation: CASSGMSGGAYNEQFF.

The V gene is TRBV4-1, the J gene TRBJ2-1, with 7 bases aligning to TRBD2. CDR3 length: 13 residues. Germline-derived CDR1 and CDR2 are MGHRA and YSYEKL. Trimming at V came to 6 bases and at J to 4 bases, leaving 3 bases not matched to a gene. The CDR3 loop reads CASRASGYNEQFF. The CDR3, as DNA: TGCGCCAGCAGAGCTAGCGGATACAATGAGCAGTTCTTC.

This chain connects TRBV28 to TRBJ2-3; TRBD2 might be the D (5 bases). CDR3 length: 15 residues. V gave up 3 bases and J gave up 3 bases, with 13 bases separating them. From germline, CDR1 is MDHEN and CDR2 SYDVKM. CDR3 region: CASSFLTGLTDTQYF. The CDR3 nucleotides read TGTGCCAGCAGTTTCCTAACGGGGTTAACAGATACGCAGTATTTT.

This sequence joins TRBV7-3 and TRBJ1-1; 7 bases are a match to TRBD1. The CDR3 runs 15 residues. Trimming took 5 bases from V and 1 from J; bases not matched to a gene: 7. Germline CDR1 and CDR2: SGHTA and FQGTGA. CDR3: CASSPNRGANTEAFF. The CDR3 coding sequence is TGTGCCAGCAGCCCGAACAGGGGAGCGAACACTGAAGCTTTCTTT.

The chain links TRBV23-1 to TRBJ1-2; 10 positions agree with TRBD1. TRBV23-1 falls under the ORF class, with uncertain function. With 2 bases clipped from V and 6 bases from J, the junction kept 9 bases outside the gene matches. The CDR3 totals 16 residues. CDR3 sequence: CASSQRRDRGVHGYTF. The CDR3 bases are TGCGCCAGCAGTCAACGTCGGGACAGGGGAGTTCATGGCTACACCTTC.

The V and J genes are TRBV6-5 and TRBJ2-1, with D tentatively TRBD1 (5 bases). Trimming stripped 7 bases from V and 14 bases from J, with 12 bases between. Germline values: CDR1 MNHEY, CDR2 SVGAGI. CDR3 length: 10 residues. Here the CDR3 reads CASTGYKEFF. The CDR3 DNA reads TGTGCCAGCACAGGGTATAAAGAGTTCTTC.

V usage is TRBV28 and J usage is TRBJ1-4; D not resolved. The germline V gene encodes CDR1 MDHEN and CDR2 SYDVKM. The CDR3 runs to 14 residues. V was pared by 5 bases and J by 5 bases, with 12 bases between. For the CDR3, the DNA is TGTGCCAGCAGTGCGGGAGGCAAAAATGAAAAACTGTTTTTT. Its translation: CASSAGGKNEKLFF.

This clone was seen more than once but under ten times. The V and J genes are TRBV19 and TRBJ2-7; no definite D call. Looked up from germline, CDR1 is LNHDA and CDR2 is SQIVND (reference sequence). This CDR3 contains 14 residues. The V and J ends lost 3 bases and 4 bases respectively, with 13 bases between them. CDR3 in amino acids: CASSIVITSYEQYF. The CDR3 DNA sequence: TGTGCCAGTAGTATCGTAATAACTTCTTACGAGCAGTACTTC.

V usage is TRBV4-3 and J usage is TRBJ2-1; 11 positions match TRBD2. V lost 1 base and J lost 2; bases outside the gene matches: 4. The V gene's germline CDR1 is LGHNA and CDR2 YSLEER. The CDR3 is 17 residues long. The DNA for the CDR3 is TGCGCCAGCAGCCAAGTCCGTAGCGGGGGGGCCTACAATGAGCAGTTCTTC. This encodes CASSQVRSGGAYNEQFF.

The J gene is TRBJ2-1, the V gene TRBV18; TRBD2 aligns across 12 bases. The CDR3 runs to 16 residues. J gave up 12 bases and V 6 bases, and 15 bases lay outside the gene matches. The germline V gene has CDR1 KGHSH and CDR2 LQKENI. The CDR3 nucleotides are TGTGCCAGCTCCTCACTCCCGGGACTAGCGGGCCCAAGGCAGTTCTTC. Its translation: CASSSLPGLAGPRQFF.

This sequence joins TRBV20-1 and TRBJ2-5; 7 bases line up with TRBD1. Looked up from germline, CDR1 is DFQATT and CDR2 is SNEGSKA (reference sequence). The CDR3 runs 12 residues. Trimming took 3 bases from V and 4 from J; bases not matched to a gene: 2. CDR3 coding DNA: TGCAGTGCTAGTTGGGACAGAGAGACCCAGTACTTC. This sequence encodes CSASWDRETQYF.

This clone has only one observation. The V gene is TRBV27, the J gene TRBJ1-2, with TRBD1 as a possible D gene (6 bases). Trimming pared 5 bases from V and 7 bases from J, leaving 29 bases between. Germline values: CDR1 MNHEY, CDR2 SMNVEV (reference sequence). CDR3 size: 18 residues. CDR3 DNA sequence: TGTGCCAGCAGTCCCCGGGACACCCGCTGGCATCTCACCTTTGGCTACACCTTC. Protein: CASSPRDTRWHLTFGYTF.

In its sample, this clone was seen once. The chain recombines TRBV3-1 (or the pseudogene TRBV3-2) with TRBJ2-1; D is unclear. In germline, CDR1 is LGHDT, CDR2 YNNKEL (reference sequence). This CDR3 is 16 amino acids long. V shed 4 bases and J shed 0 bases, with 13 bases lying between them. The CDR3 DNA sequence: TGTGCCAGCAGCCCCCTCGTCGGTAGCTCCTACAATGAGCAGTTCTTC. The encoded protein is CASSPLVGSSYNEQFF.

The V call is TRBV28, the J call TRBJ2-1; 7 bases fit TRBD2. CDR3 length: 16 residues. From germline, CDR1 is MDHEN and CDR2 SYDVKM. The V gene end was trimmed by 3 bases and the J gene end by 1 base; junction bases not matched to a gene: 6. The CDR3 sequence: CASSLKTSRSYNEQFF. The DNA of the CDR3 is TGTGCCAGCAGTTTGAAGACTAGCCGGTCCTACAATGAGCAGTTCTTC.

The rearrangement joins TRBV9 to TRBJ2-5; TRBD2 aligns across 7 bases. Germline trimming cut 2 bases from V and 5 bases from J; bases unmatched to any gene: 15. CDR1 SGDLS and CDR2 YYNGEE come from the germline V gene. The CDR3 is 17 residues long. The CDR3 sequence: CASSVQWGGSVEETQYF. CDR3 coding DNA: TGTGCCAGCAGCGTCCAGTGGGGGGGAAGCGTAGAGGAGACCCAGTACTTC.

The chain uses TRBV5-1 and TRBJ2-7, with TRBD2 as a possible D gene (6 bases). CDR1 SGHRS and CDR2 YFSETQ come from the germline V gene. The CDR3 spans 14 residues. The ends were cut back, 5 bases at V and 5 bases at J, with 17 bases in the middle. The CDR3 is CASSQAGFAHEQYF. The CDR3 nucleotides are TGCGCCAGCAGTCAGGCGGGGTTTGCCCACGAGCAGTACTTC.

The rearrangement links TRBV11-2 to TRBJ2-1; no clear D. CDR1 and CDR2 from the germline V gene are SGHAT and FQNNGV. The V end was cut by 4 bases, the J end by 6 bases, with 13 bases between. The CDR3 is made up of 14 amino acids. CDR3 protein: CASSSRRRINEQFF. As DNA, the CDR3 is TGTGCCAGCAGCTCCAGGCGAAGAATCAATGAGCAGTTCTTC.

CDR3 in amino acids: CASSELLIGGDGYTF. Written as DNA, the CDR3 is TGTGCCAGCAGTGAACTCCTGATCGGGGGGGATGGCTACACCTTC. The chain has TRBV6-1 and TRBJ1-2; weak D call: TRBD1 (5 bases). The CDR3 is made up of 15 amino acids. Germline CDR1 and CDR2: MNHNS and SASEGT. V was shortened by 2 bases and J by 6 bases, with 16 bases between the two germline ends.